The clone carrying this TCR beta chain was counted a few times. Its cognate antigen is unknown. MiXCR, applied by TCRdb to the RT-PCR reads, yields one record per CDR3 protein. The table lists 800,000 or so distinct CDR3 sequences, less than 25% of them singletons, with roughly a tenth in the top ten. This specimen belongs to a study of response to subunit inactivated influenza vaccine. Notes on the study in general: Each seasonal flu vaccination may recruit only limited new T cells, authors suggested.

Germline CDR1 LGHNA, CDR2 YSLEER. The CDR3 sequence is 16 residues long. V was clipped by 1 base and J by 3 bases, with 13 bases between them. This chain uses TRBV4-3 with TRBJ2-1; D is perhaps TRBD2 (6 bases). The TCR was taken from a man aged 45-65 years who received an inactivated influenza vaccine. Sequences were derived from PBMCs from blood, sampled more than 4 days after vaccination. The CDR3 sequence is CASSQVGEGGYNEQFF. The CDR3 nucleotides read TGCGCCAGCAGCCAAGTTGGCGAGGGAGGCTACAATGAGCAGTTCTTC.